The entry that follows covers one T cell receptor beta chain sequence. Trimming removed 5 bases from V and 4 bases from J, with 11 bases in between. The CDR3 spans 14 residues. CDR1 is MNHEY, CDR2 SMNVEV, per germline (reference sequence). Per the original data handling: Reference gene primer amplification gave nucleated cell count estimates. Sequenced by immunoSEQ multiplex PCR; TCRdb stores in-frame clones only, minus some. The V and J calls and the clone size are those of that table, but D and trimming were determined from the DNA. The table lists around 130,000 clones, approximately 88% of them singletons. The data were obtained in a study of blood T cell repertoires in COVID-19. For the study at large: Researchers got acute and convalescent COVID-19 samples from the United States, Italy and Spain. T cells, B-cell-depleted T cells, or PBMCs provided the cDNA or gDNA that served as material.

This TCR was recovered from a woman older than 75 with acute or convalescent COVID-19. The chain is built from TRBV27 and TRBJ2-2; possible D gene TRBD1, 6 bases. Sequenced: peripheral blood. The CDR3 here is CASSPHRVTGELFF. CDR3 DNA sequence: TGTGCCAGCAGTCCCCACAGGGTCACCGGGGAGCTGTTTTTT.